These T cell receptor beta chains were read from a single sample in a study of CD8 T cells in Susac syndrome. Via MiXCR, TCRdb re-called the immunoSEQ multiplex PCR reads, giving one row per CDR3 protein. The profile shows fewer than 350,000 distinct CDR3 sequences, about 88% of them singletons. The sample consisted of CD8+ T cells from PBMCs. These receptors were obtained from a human donor with multiple sclerosis. Each CDR3 is given with its conserved first and last residue. A D gene is named only where the DNA matches it firmly. A row's size may be missing; if present it is once, few, many or a size class.

j_gene: TRBJ2-5
v_gene: TRBV27
abundance: NA
d_gene: NA
CDR3nt: TGTGCCAGCAGTTTAGGTCGGGGAGAGACCCAGTACTTC
CDR3aa: CASSLGRGETQYF

j_gene: TRBJ2-7
v_gene: TRBV20-1
abundance: NA
d_gene: TRBD2
CDR3nt: TGCAGGGCACCTAGCGGGGGCTCCTACGAGCAGTACTTC
CDR3aa: CRAPSGGSYEQYF

j_gene: TRBJ2-1
v_gene: TRBV15
abundance: NA
d_gene: TRBD2
CDR3nt: TGTGCCACCAGCAGAGTGGCTAGCGGGTACAATGAGCAGTTCTTC
CDR3aa: CATSRVASGYNEQFF

j_gene: TRBJ2-4
v_gene: TRBV2
abundance: NA
d_gene: NA
CDR3nt: TGTGCCACCGGCCCCCCAATAGCCAAAAACATTCAGTACTTC
CDR3aa: CATGPPIAKNIQYF

j_gene: TRBJ2-5
v_gene: TRBV3-1
abundance: NA
d_gene: TRBD2
CDR3nt: TGTGCCAGCAGCCGGGTGGGAGGGGTCCAAGAGACCCAGTACTTC
CDR3aa: CASSRVGGVQETQYF

j_gene: TRBJ1-4
v_gene: TRBV5-4
abundance: NA
d_gene: NA
CDR3nt: TGTGCCAGCGCAACCGGGATCCGTAATGAAAAACTGTTTTTT
CDR3aa: CASATGIRNEKLFF

j_gene: TRBJ2-1
v_gene: TRBV5-5
abundance: NA
d_gene: NA
CDR3nt: TGTGCCAGCAGCGGGGGTGGGTTTGATGAGCAGTTCTTC
CDR3aa: CASSGGGFDEQFF

j_gene: TRBJ2-3
v_gene: TRBV6-2/TRBV6-3
abundance: NA
d_gene: NA
CDR3nt: TGTGCCAGCAGTCACACTGAAACAGATACGCAGTATTTT
CDR3aa: CASSHTETDTQYF

j_gene: TRBJ2-3
v_gene: TRBV7-3
abundance: NA
d_gene: TRBD2
CDR3nt: TGTGCCAGCAGCGTTAGCGGGAGGGGAGATACGCAGTATTTT
CDR3aa: CASSVSGRGDTQYF

j_gene: TRBJ2-3
v_gene: TRBV5-6
abundance: once
d_gene: NA
CDR3nt: TGTGCCAGCAGCTTGGTTTCCGACTCGGCAGATACGCAGTATTTT
CDR3aa: CASSLVSDSADTQYF

j_gene: TRBJ1-4
v_gene: TRBV20-1
abundance: NA
d_gene: NA
CDR3nt: TGCAGTGCGAGAGACGGCGGTGAAAAACTGTTTTTT
CDR3aa: CSARDGGEKLFF

j_gene: TRBJ1-2
v_gene: TRBV12-2
abundance: NA
d_gene: NA
CDR3nt: TGTGCAAGTCGCTCTAAGCCCCCTACAGGGGATGGCTACACCTTC
CDR3aa: CASRSKPPTGDGYTF

j_gene: TRBJ2-7
v_gene: TRBV5-6
abundance: NA
d_gene: TRBD1
CDR3nt: TGTGCCAGCAGCGCAGGGCTCAGGGGGTACACTTCTTCCTACGAGCAGTACTTC
CDR3aa: CASSAGLRGYTSSYEQYF

j_gene: TRBJ1-5
v_gene: TRBV7-2
abundance: NA
d_gene: NA
CDR3nt: TGTGCCAGCAGCACCCCTTGGCCCCAGCATTTT
CDR3aa: CASSTPWPQHF

j_gene: TRBJ2-1
v_gene: TRBV11-2
abundance: NA
d_gene: NA
CDR3nt: TGTGCCAGCACCATAGGGCGTGACGAGCAGTTCTTC
CDR3aa: CASTIGRDEQFF

j_gene: TRBJ2-7
v_gene: TRBV28
abundance: few
d_gene: NA
CDR3nt: TGTGCCAGCAGTTTACTCCAGGGGTACGAGCAGTACTTC
CDR3aa: CASSLLQGYEQYF

j_gene: TRBJ2-1
v_gene: TRBV5-1
abundance: once
d_gene: NA
CDR3nt: TGCGCCAGCAGCTTGGCTAGCGACAATGAGCAGTTCTTC
CDR3aa: CASSLASDNEQFF

j_gene: TRBJ2-3
v_gene: TRBV14
abundance: NA
d_gene: TRBD2
CDR3nt: TGTGCCAGCAGCCAAGATTCTAGCGGGGCGTACCTCACAGATACGCAGTATTTT
CDR3aa: CASSQDSSGAYLTDTQYF